A single sample gave rise to the 30 T cell receptor beta chains below, sequenced in a study of T cell responses to AZD1222 COVID-19 vaccine. Some clones are missing from TCRdb's copy, which holds only in-frame ones; the method was immunoSEQ multiplex PCR. The sample lists about 150,000 clones, around 90% occurring once. The sequenced sample was peripheral blood, obtained on day 0 of AZD1222 vaccination. These receptors came from an adult in good health.

The chain uses TRBV4-2 and TRBJ2-3; D is undetermined. The CDR3 runs 15 residues. V dropped 2 bases and J dropped 0 bases, with 9 bases sitting between them. Germline CDR1 and CDR2: LGHNA and YNFKEQ. The CDR3 region is CASSQNTASTDTQYF. In nucleotides, the CDR3 is TGTGCCAGCAGCCAAAATACAGCTAGCACAGATACGCAGTATTTT.

This rearrangement joins TRBV7-9 to TRBJ2-1, with D possibly matching TRBD2 (5 bases). V dropped 5 bases and J dropped 0 bases, with 11 bases sitting between them. Germline V lookup: CDR1 SEHNR, CDR2 FQNEAQ (reference sequence). The CDR3 sequence is 15 residues long. CDR3 amino acids: CASSPRGSSYNEQFF. In nucleotides, the CDR3 is TGTGCCAGCAGCCCCCGGGGTAGCTCCTACAATGAGCAGTTCTTC.

In this sample, this clone turned up many times. This chain links TRBV7-2 with TRBJ2-1; tentative D call: TRBD2 (5 bases). Between the trimmed V and J ends, which lost 5 bases and 7 bases, there was a span of 15 bases. The CDR3 spans 14 residues. Germline assignment: CDR1 SGHTA and CDR2 FQGNSA. In DNA, the CDR3 is TGTGCCAGCAGCCCGGACTCATCCAGGAATGAGCAGTTCTTC. This codes for CASSPDSSRNEQFF.

The rearrangement uses TRBV14 and TRBJ1-6, with D possibly matching TRBD1 (5 bases). The germline V gene has CDR1 SGHDN and CDR2 FVKESK. CDR3 length: 16 residues. V was shortened by 0 bases and J by 9 bases, with 15 bases between the two germline ends. CDR3 protein: CASSQDLWGRRSPLHF. The CDR3 DNA follows: TGTGCCAGCAGCCAAGATTTGTGGGGGAGGCGTTCACCCCTCCACTTT.

The chain uses TRBV4-2 and TRBJ1-2; 8 positions agree with TRBD1. This CDR3 region has 14 residues. Germline CDR1 and CDR2: LGHNA and YNFKEQ. The junction had 8 bases not matched to a gene; V was cut back by 3 bases and J by 8 bases. The CDR3 protein is CASSQRTGTQGYTF. In DNA form, the CDR3 reads TGTGCCAGCAGCCAGCGGACAGGGACACAGGGCTACACCTTC.

The rearrangement links TRBV6-5 to TRBJ2-7, with 9 bases matching TRBD2. V lost 4 bases to trimming and J lost 2 bases; unmatched junction nucleotides: 3. The CDR3 is made up of 14 amino acids. In germline, CDR1 is MNHEY, CDR2 SVGAGI. This chain's CDR3 is CASSLTSGAYEQYF. As DNA, the CDR3 is TGTGCCAGCAGTTTGACTAGCGGAGCCTACGAGCAGTACTTC.

This clone was seen just once. The DNA for the CDR3 is TGTGCCAGCAGCTCCCCCGAGGGGAACATCTACGAGCAGTACTTC. Residues: CASSSPEGNIYEQYF. This sequence joins TRBV7-2 and TRBJ2-7; D is possibly TRBD1 or TRBD2 (5 bases each). Germline loops: CDR1 SGHTA, CDR2 FQGNSA. V gave up 4 bases and J gave up 3 bases, with 16 bases separating them. This CDR3 contains 15 residues.

V and J are TRBV27 and TRBJ2-2, with 12 bases aligning to TRBD2. The CDR3 is 15 amino acids. The V gene's germline CDR1 is MNHEY and CDR2 SMNVEV (reference sequence). The V gene end was trimmed by 6 bases and the J gene end by 7 bases; junction bases not matched to a gene: 6. This CDR3 is CASRAGLAGLGELFF. The CDR3 region has the DNA TGTGCCAGCAGAGCGGGACTAGCGGGCCTCGGGGAGCTGTTTTTT.

The chain couples TRBV7-9 to TRBJ1-1, with D maybe TRBD1 (5 bases). V was cut by 5 bases and J by 5 bases, with 12 bases left in between. In germline, CDR1 is SEHNR, CDR2 FQNEAQ (reference sequence). The CDR3 is made up of 13 amino acids. As DNA, the CDR3 is TGTGCCAGCAGCCTTAGCAGGGCTACTGAAGCTTTCTTT. This sequence encodes CASSLSRATEAFF.

This chain links TRBV7-8 with TRBJ2-7; tentatively, D is TRBD1 or TRBD2 (6 bases each). CDR1 is SGHVS, CDR2 FQNEAQ, per germline. Between the trimmed V and J ends, which lost 1 base and 1 base, there was a span of 14 bases. This CDR3 comprises 16 residues. The CDR3 reads CASSLVGGHASYEQYF. As DNA, the CDR3 is TGTGCCAGCAGCTTAGTCGGGGGCCACGCTTCCTACGAGCAGTACTTC.

The J gene is TRBJ1-1, the V gene TRBV27; D might be TRBD1 (5 bases). V lost 4 bases, J lost 0 bases, and 15 bases lay in between. There are 16 residues in the CDR3. Germline V CDR1 and CDR2: MNHEY, SMNVEV (reference sequence). CDR3 nucleotide sequence: TGTGCCAGCAGTTCCCAGGGTGCGGCGTTGAACACTGAAGCTTTCTTT. It yields the protein CASSSQGAALNTEAFF.

This clone was observed a handful of times. V usage is TRBV7-2 and J usage is TRBJ1-5; D is unresolved. CDR1 and CDR2 (germline): SGHTA, FQGNSA. This CDR3 has 14 amino acids. V shed 4 bases and J shed 4 bases, with 11 bases lying between them. CDR3 coding DNA: TGTGCCAGCAGCTCGCGGACCCAAAATCAGCCCCAGCATTTT. Encoded protein: CASSSRTQNQPQHF.

This clone has just one count. V usage is TRBV5-6 and J usage is TRBJ2-1, with D unclear. Per germline, CDR1 SGHDT and CDR2 YYEEEE. The CDR3 length is 12 residues. V was shortened by 0 bases and J by 6 bases, with 4 bases between the two germline ends. The CDR3, as DNA: TGTGCCAGCAGCTTGGATAGCAATGAGCAGTTCTTC. Residues: CASSLDSNEQFF.

The genes are TRBV27 and TRBJ2-4; D possibly corresponds to TRBD2 (6 bases). CDR1 MNHEY and CDR2 SMNVEV come from the germline V gene (reference sequence). The CDR3 has 12 amino acids. V dropped 2 bases and J dropped 7 bases, with 6 bases sitting between them. In nucleotides, the CDR3 is TGTGCCAGCAGTTTAGGAGGGAACATTCAGTACTTC. Translating it yields CASSLGGNIQYF.

J is TRBJ1-4 and V is TRBV27, with 7 positions matching TRBD1. The CDR3 is made up of 14 amino acids. V shed 5 bases and J 8 bases; nucleotides not matched to a gene: 8. CDR1 is MNHEY, CDR2 SMNVEV, per germline (reference sequence). The CDR3 DNA is TGTGCCAGCAGTCAGAGGGACAGCGCAGAAAAACTGTTTTTT. Protein sequence: CASSQRDSAEKLFF.

The chain is built from TRBV5-1 and TRBJ2-7; the match to TRBD2 covers 14 bases. Germline CDR1 SGHRS, CDR2 YFSETQ. The CDR3 is 18 amino acids. Germline trimming cut 0 bases from V and 4 bases from J; bases unmatched to any gene: 9. This chain's CDR3 is CASSLVTPGLAGAYEQYF. In DNA form, the CDR3 reads TGCGCCAGCAGCTTGGTGACCCCGGGACTAGCGGGAGCTTACGAGCAGTACTTC. Filled out from reference TRBV5-1 and TRBJ2-7, the complete variable domain reads KAGVTQTPRYLIKTRGQQVTLSCSPISGHRSVSWYQQTPGQGLQFLFEYFSETQRNKGNFPGRFSGRQFSNSRSEMNVSTLELGDSALYLCASSLVTPGLAGAYEQYFGPGTRLTVT.

V and J are TRBV7-2 and TRBJ2-1; 13 bases are a match to TRBD2. Germline CDR1 SGHTA, CDR2 FQGNSA. The length of the CDR3 is 14 residues. V dropped 5 bases and J dropped 8; count of bases not matched to a gene: 3. The CDR3 region is CASSVTSGRDEQFF. In DNA, the CDR3 is TGTGCCAGCAGCGTAACTAGCGGGAGGGATGAGCAGTTCTTC. Combining the CDR3 with reference TRBV7-2 and TRBJ2-1 gives the whole variable domain GAGVSQSPSNKVTEKGKDVELRCDPISGHTALYWYRQSLGQGLEFLIYFQGNSAPDKSGLPSDRFSAERTGGSVSTLTIQRTQQEDSAVYLCASSVTSGRDEQFFGPGTRLTVL.

This clone came up a few times. The chain is built from TRBV6-5 and TRBJ2-1, with a weak D call TRBD2 (5 bases). Germline values: CDR1 MNHEY, CDR2 SVGAGI. The CDR3 is made up of 14 amino acids. V lost 0 bases, J lost 7 bases, and 10 bases lay in between. CDR3 sequence reads: CASSYSPRRNEQFF. CDR3 nucleotide sequence: TGTGCCAGCAGTTACTCCCCTAGGAGGAATGAGCAGTTCTTC.

The gene calls are TRBV5-5 and TRBJ2-1; weak D call: TRBD1 (6 bases). Deletions cut 0 bases from V and 0 bases from J, with 10 bases between. Per the germline V gene, CDR1 is SGHKS and CDR2 is YYEKEE (reference sequence). This CDR3 contains 16 residues. Here the CDR3 DNA reads TGTGCCAGCAGCTTGGTCGGACAGAGCTCCTACAATGAGCAGTTCTTC. This sequence encodes CASSLVGQSSYNEQFF.

This chain joins TRBV18 and TRBJ1-3; D might be TRBD1 (5 bases). V dropped 2 bases and J dropped 4 bases, with 9 bases sitting between them. The germline V gene has CDR1 KGHSH and CDR2 LQKENI. This CDR3 spans 14 amino acids. The CDR3 region is CASSPGTEGNTIYF. DNA for the CDR3: TGTGCCAGCTCACCAGGGACGGAAGGAAACACCATATATTTT.

V gene TRBV15 combines with J gene TRBJ1-3; D not resolved. The CDR3 has 18 residues. V lost 1 base, J lost 1 base, and 17 bases lay in between. Per germline, CDR1 LNHNV and CDR2 YYDKDF (reference sequence). The CDR3: CATSRVGVGKLSGNTIYF. In DNA, the CDR3 is TGTGCCACCAGCAGAGTTGGGGTAGGGAAGTTGTCTGGAAACACCATATATTTT. The full variable domain, rest sourced from reference TRBV15 and TRBJ1-3, is DAMVIQNPRYQVTQFGKPVTLSCSQTLNHNVMYWYQQKSSQAPKLLFHYYDKDFNNEADTPDNFQSRRPNTSFCFLDIRSPGLGDTAMYLCATSRVGVGKLSGNTIYFGEGSWLTVV.

The CDR3 DNA is TGTGCCTGGAGTCCCGACAGGGGATTGGGATACACCTTC. This codes for CAWSPDRGLGYTF. The gene calls are TRBV30 and TRBJ1-2, with TRBD1 matching 8 bases. Trimming cost V 2 bases and J 11 bases; bases outside gene matches: 10. The CDR3 has 13 residues. CDR1 and CDR2 (germline): GTSNPN, SVGIG (reference sequence).

This chain uses TRBV5-4 with TRBJ2-3; a possible D gene is TRBD1 (6 bases). The CDR3 totals 12 residues. With 6 bases removed from V and 4 bases from J, the gap between germline ends came to 9 bases. Germline CDR1 reads SGHNT; CDR2 reads YYREEE (reference sequence). CDR3 sequence: CASIQGPDTQYF. DNA of the CDR3: TGTGCCAGCATTCAGGGGCCAGATACGCAGTATTTT.

The genes are TRBV2 and TRBJ1-4; D is unresolved. Trimming shortened V by 4 bases and J by 3 bases, and 9 bases separated the two germline ends. Germline CDR1 is SNHLY and CDR2 is FYNNEI. The CDR3 has 14 amino acids. The CDR3 region has the DNA TGTGCCAGCAGTGTGTGGGGATCTAATGAAAAACTGTTTTTT. Translation: CASSVWGSNEKLFF.

V is TRBV4-1 and J is TRBJ1-2; D unclear. CDR1 MGHRA and CDR2 YSYEKL come from the germline V gene. The CDR3 sequence is 19 residues long. V was cut by 1 base and J by 2 bases, with 23 bases left in between. CDR3 DNA: TGCGCCAGCAGCCAAGTCGGTGATCTCTTTGGTGTCGCCAACTATGGCTACACCTTC. This codes for CASSQVGDLFGVANYGYTF.

The chain combines TRBV2 with TRBJ2-2; either TRBD1 or TRBD2 may fit D (5 bases each). CDR3 size: 14 residues. The germline CDR1 and CDR2 sequences are SNHLY and FYNNEI. V was clipped by 6 bases and J by 2 bases, with 10 bases between them. The CDR3 is CASRQGTNTGELFF. CDR3 DNA: TGTGCCAGCAGGCAAGGGACCAACACCGGGGAGCTGTTTTTT.

This clone was detected a few times. V usage is TRBV19 and J usage is TRBJ2-1, with 10 bases matching TRBD2. V trimming: 4 bases; J trimming: 1 base; junction bases outside the gene matches: 1. Germline-derived CDR1 and CDR2 are LNHDA and SQIVND (reference sequence). There are 15 residues in the CDR3. The DNA for the CDR3 is TGTGCCAGTAGTACGACTAGCGGGTCCTACAATGAGCAGTTCTTC. Encoded protein: CASSTTSGSYNEQFF.

The chain employs TRBV6-5 and TRBJ2-7; a weak D match, TRBD2 (5 bases). Trimming took 7 bases from V and 1 from J, leaving 11 bases between them. CDR3 length: 13 amino acids. Germline V gene lookup returns CDR1 MNHEY and CDR2 SVGAGI. CDR3: CASIGLVSYEQYF. The DNA for the CDR3 is TGTGCCAGCATCGGACTGGTTTCCTACGAGCAGTACTTC.

V gene TRBV29-1 combines with J gene TRBJ1-1; D is unresolved. With 7 bases removed from V and 5 bases from J, the gap between germline ends came to 14 bases. This CDR3 spans 12 amino acids. Germline V CDR1 and CDR2: SQVTM, ANQGSEA. This CDR3 is CSASPLGTEAFF. CDR3 bases: TGCAGCGCCTCGCCTCTCGGGACTGAAGCTTTCTTT.

The chain carries TRBV19 and TRBJ1-6; 9 bases agree with TRBD1. Germline CDR1 reads LNHDA; CDR2 reads SQIVND (reference sequence). The V segment lost 5 bases and the J segment 10 bases; nucleotides outside the gene matches: 15. This CDR3 region has 17 residues. The CDR3, as DNA: TGTGCCAGTAGTGCCCAACAGGGGGCGCGAAGTGGATCACCCCTCCACTTT. Translating it yields CASSAQQGARSGSPLHF.